A single sample is the source of the 15 T cell receptor beta chains below, sequenced in a study of T cell responses to AZD1222 COVID-19 vaccine. Produced via immunoSEQ multiplex PCR; TCRdb's table is partial and in-frame only. The table includes fewer than 200,000 clones, 70% to 90% detected once. This material consisted of peripheral blood, taken 28 days after the second AZD1222 dose. These receptors were collected from an adult who received the AZD1222 COVID-19 vaccine.

J is TRBJ1-2 and V is TRBV6-5; possible D gene TRBD1, 6 bases. The CDR3 sequence is 14 residues long. Germline CDR1 MNHEY, CDR2 SVGAGI. The V end was cut by 11 bases, the J end by 2 bases, with 18 bases between. CDR3 amino acids: CAGGRGSPNYGYTF. CDR3 bases: TGTGCCGGGGGGAGGGGGAGTCCCAACTATGGCTACACCTTC.

V usage is TRBV19 and J usage is TRBJ2-5; 7 bases match TRBD1. The CDR3 has 13 amino acids. V was pared by 3 bases and J by 6 bases, with 4 bases of the junction left unmatched. Germline values: CDR1 LNHDA, CDR2 SQIVND (reference sequence). DNA for the CDR3: TGTGCCAGTAGTATCGACAGGGATCAGACCCAGTACTTC. As protein: CASSIDRDQTQYF.

With regard to this clone: A junction end diverges from the germline sequence, so it may reflect a read error. The chain is built from TRBV7-2 and TRBJ2-7; TRBD1 aligns across 8 bases. The length of the CDR3 is 14 residues. Per the germline V gene, CDR1 is SGHTA and CDR2 is FQGNSA. The CDR3 here is CASGFRGQVYEQYF. The CDR3, as DNA: TGTGCCAGCGGCTTCAGGGGGCAAGTCTACGAGCAGTACTTC.

This chain joins TRBV7-2 and TRBJ2-3; 12 nucleotides match TRBD2. V lost 6 bases and J lost 7; bases outside the gene matches: 11. In germline, CDR1 is SGHTA, CDR2 FQGNSA. This CDR3 comprises 16 residues. In DNA, the CDR3 is TGTGCCAGCAGTTCCCGCCTAGCGGGGGGGGGATATACGCAGTATTTT. The encoded protein is CASSSRLAGGGYTQYF.

V usage is TRBV14 and J usage is TRBJ2-3, with 9 positions matching TRBD2. In germline, CDR1 is SGHDN, CDR2 FVKESK. V lost 6 bases, J lost 2 bases, and 3 bases stayed unmatched. This CDR3 comprises 14 residues. CDR3 bases: TGTGCCAGCAGACCGGGACTAGCCACAGATACGCAGTATTTT. Translated, it gives CASRPGLATDTQYF.

The sample holds one count of this clone. This chain joins TRBV12-3 or TRBV12-4 and TRBJ2-3; TRBD2 might be the D (5 bases). V lost 3 bases and J lost 4, with 5 bases in between. The CDR3 length is 12 residues. CDR3 sequence: CASSFGADTQYF. Here the CDR3 DNA reads TGTGCCAGCAGTTTCGGGGCAGATACGCAGTATTTT.

The J gene is TRBJ2-5, the V gene TRBV7-3; TRBD1 aligns across 8 bases. Germline CDR1 and CDR2: SGHTA and FQGTGA. V gave up 5 bases and J gave up 2 bases; unmatched junction bases: 10. CDR3 size: 16 residues. The CDR3 protein is CASSLTGDSKQETQYF. DNA of the CDR3: TGTGCCAGCAGCCTGACAGGGGACAGTAAACAAGAGACCCAGTACTTC.

The V and J genes are TRBV7-8 and TRBJ1-2; possible D gene TRBD1, 5 bases. This CDR3 comprises 13 residues. V was shortened by 8 bases and J by 4 bases, with 14 bases between the two germline ends. The germline CDR1 and CDR2 sequences are SGHVS and FQNEAQ. The CDR3 DNA follows: TGTGCCAGCTCCCAGACCGGGGGCTATGGCTACACCTTC. Its translation: CASSQTGGYGYTF.

The V gene is TRBV30, the J gene TRBJ1-5; D remains unclear. V shed 2 bases and J shed 6 bases, with 17 bases lying between them. The CDR3 contains 15 residues. CDR1 GTSNPN and CDR2 SVGIG come from the germline V gene (reference sequence). The CDR3 coding sequence is TGTGCCTGGAGTTCCCACGGGAGCCAACGTCAGCCCCAGCATTTT. Its translation is CAWSSHGSQRQPQHF.

The rearrangement joins TRBV5-5 to TRBJ2-5; 9 bases match TRBD1. With 6 bases clipped from V and 0 bases from J, the junction kept 6 bases outside the gene matches. The CDR3 length is 15 residues. CDR1 is SGHKS and CDR2 is YYEKEE in the germline V gene (reference sequence). The CDR3 sequence is CASTSGQGHQETQYF. CDR3 DNA: TGTGCCAGCACCTCGGGACAGGGCCACCAAGAGACCCAGTACTTC.

The CDR3 here is CASSISSNYGYTF. The CDR3, as DNA: TGTGCCAGTAGTATTTCATCTAACTATGGCTACACCTTC. V usage is TRBV19 and J usage is TRBJ1-2; D unresolved. V gave up 3 bases and J gave up 0 bases, with 5 bases separating them. Germline V gene data show CDR1 as LNHDA and CDR2 as SQIVND (reference sequence). This CDR3 is built from 13 residues.

Only one count was recorded for this clone. The V gene is TRBV5-6, the J gene TRBJ2-3; D might be TRBD1 (6 bases). The CDR3 is made up of 14 amino acids. CDR1 and CDR2 (germline): SGHDT, YYEEEE. Trimming shortened V by 4 bases and J by 2 bases, and 11 bases separated the two germline ends. CDR3 amino acids: CASSVQGPTDTQYF. CDR3 nucleotide sequence: TGTGCCAGCAGCGTACAGGGTCCCACAGATACGCAGTATTTT.

The chain carries TRBV6-6 and TRBJ1-1; 8 bases match TRBD1. V was pared by 5 bases and J by 4 bases, with 12 bases of the junction left unmatched. CDR1 and CDR2 (germline): MNHNY, SVGAGI (reference sequence). CDR3 size: 16 residues. The CDR3 DNA follows: TGTGCCAGCAGTCGGGACAGGTCTCCATTAAGCACTGAAGCTTTCTTT. Translation gives CASSRDRSPLSTEAFF.

V gene TRBV2 combines with J gene TRBJ2-3, with no clear D. V shed 6 bases and J shed 0 bases, with 10 bases lying between them. The germline gives CDR1 SNHLY, CDR2 FYNNEI. This CDR3 is built from 14 residues. The CDR3 DNA reads TGTGCCAGCAGGCCCCTTGCTAGCACAGATACGCAGTATTTT. Translated: CASRPLASTDTQYF. Filled out from reference TRBV2 and TRBJ2-3, the complete variable domain reads EPEVTQTPSHQVTQMGQEVILRCVPISNHLYFYWYRQILGQKVEFLVSFYNNEISEKSEIFDDQFSVERPDGSNFTLKIRSTKLEDSAMYFCASRPLASTDTQYFGPGTRLTVL.

This clone was observed a few times. The chain links TRBV5-1 to TRBJ2-5; TRBD1 might be the D (5 bases). Between the trimmed V and J ends, which lost 5 bases and 5 bases, there was a span of 16 bases. The length of the CDR3 is 14 residues. Germline CDR1 SGHRS, CDR2 YFSETQ. Here the CDR3 DNA reads TGCGCCAGCAGGAACCCAGGGTCGGAGGAGACCCAGTACTTC. Amino acids: CASRNPGSEETQYF.